Listed below are T cell receptor beta chains from one sample, sequenced in a study of control samples from healthy donors and cancer patients. The data were produced by immunoSEQ multiplex PCR, yet TCRdb's version contains in-frame clones alone and is incomplete. The sample includes roughly 130,000 clones, 85% to 95% of them seen just once. The sequenced sample was PBMCs. Receptors were obtained from a man aged 45 to 65 with head and neck cancer. The CDR3 runs from the conserved cysteine through the conserved F or W. A D gene is named only where the DNA matches it firmly. The size entry is marked missing in some rows and otherwise reads once, few, many or a size class.

TRBJ1-1 TRBV5-4 . . TGTGCCAGCAGCGCAGGGGTAAGAAACACTGAAGCTTTCTTT CASSAGVRNTEAFF
TRBJ2-3 TRBV2 . . TGTGCCAGCAATTACAGGGCGAAAGATACGCAGTATTTT CASNYRAKDTQYF
TRBJ1-2 TRBV6-5 . . TGTGCCAGCCGACGAGCCTTCGACTACACCTTC CASRRAFDYTF
TRBJ1-1 TRBV20-1 . . TGCAGTGCTAGAGAGGGTTGGCTTTTCTTT CSAREGWLFF
TRBJ1-1 TRBV7-2 . . TGTGCCAGCATCTCCTCTTCGATAAGCGCTGAAGCTTTCTTT CASISSSISAEAFF
TRBJ1-2 TRBV30 . . TGTGCCTGGAGTGGACATACAGGGACCAGCTATGGCTACACCTTC CAWSGHTGTSYGYTF
TRBJ1-1 TRBV7-2 . . TGTGCCAGCAGCTTCGACCTGGATGAAGCTTTCTTT CASSFDLDEAFF
TRBJ1-1 TRBV3-1/TRBV3-2 . . TGTGCCAGCAGCTCCCTTGGCGTACCGAACACTGAAGCTTTCTTT CASSSLGVPNTEAFF
TRBJ1-1 TRBV18 . once TGTGCCACCTCCCGGGGCAGGGATAGATTGGTAACTGAAGCTTTCTTT CATSRGRDRLVTEAFF
TRBJ2-5 TRBV28 . . TGTGCCAGCAGGAGGCAGGGAGAAGAGACCCAGTACTTC CASRRQGEETQYF
TRBJ2-1 TRBV20-1 . . TGCAGTGCCACCGGGTGGGATGAGCAGTTCTTC CSATGWDEQFF
TRBJ2-2 TRBV4-1 . . TGCGCCAGCAGCCCCGGACTTTTGAGAGCGTGGGCCACCGGGGAGCTGTTTTTT CASSPGLLRAWATGELFF
TRBJ2-2 TRBV5-1 TRBD2 . TGCGCCAGCAGCTTGGTAGCGGGGGCGAACACCGGGGAGCTGTTTTTT CASSLVAGANTGELFF
TRBJ1-1 TRBV5-8 TRBD1 . TGTGCCAGCAGCTTGGGGGGCGGCAGGGGGATGAACACTGAAGCTTTCTTT CASSLGGGRGMNTEAFF
TRBJ1-1 TRBV12-3/TRBV12-4 . . TGTGCCAGCAGTTTAGGGCAGAACACTGAAGCTTTCTTT CASSLGQNTEAFF
TRBJ1-1 TRBV10-3 TRBD1 . TGTGCCATCAGTGAGGGACAGGGGGCTGAAGCTTTCTTT CAISEGQGAEAFF
TRBJ2-5 TRBV10-3 . . TGTGCCATCAGTGAGTCGGAGACAGCTGAGACCCAGTACTTC CAISESETAETQYF
TRBJ2-7 TRBV19 TRBD1 . TGTGCCAGTAGTATAAAGGGGGGACAGGAAACCTACGAGCAGTACTTC CASSIKGGQETYEQYF
TRBJ2-3 TRBV19 . . TGTGCCAGTAGTCGGGGCTGGCGAGATACGCAGTATTTT CASSRGWRDTQYF
TRBJ2-7 TRBV7-8 . . TGTGCCAGCAGCCAAAGGGGATACGAGCAGTACTTC CASSQRGYEQYF
TRBJ1-5 TRBV30 . . TGTGCCTGGTCTCCTGGCCCAGGTCAGCCCCAGCATTTT CAWSPGPGQPQHF
TRBJ1-2 TRBV12-3/TRBV12-4 . . TGTGCCACCACGCCAGGGGTCGGCTACACCTTC CATTPGVGYTF
TRBJ1-1 TRBV5-1 . . TGCGCCAGCAGCCAGACACACCCGGACGAAGCTTTCTTT CASSQTHPDEAFF
TRBJ2-7 TRBV13 . . TGTGCCAGCAGTCAGGGACATTCCGGCGAGCAGTACTTC CASSQGHSGEQYF
TRBJ2-6 TRBV5-5 TRBD2 . TGTGCCAGCAACCCGTGGCTAGCGGGGGGTCTCGGTACCGTCCTGACTTTC CASNPWLAGGLGTVLTF
TRBJ2-1 TRBV5-1 . once TGCGCCAGCAGCTTACCAGGGAATGCCAATGAGCAGTTCTTC CASSLPGNANEQFF
TRBJ1-2 TRBV6-6 . . TGTGCCAGCAGTCCACCGGCCCGGGACTATGGCTACACCTTC CASSPPARDYGYTF
TRBJ1-1 TRBV5-6 . . TGTGCCAGCAGCTGGGAAGGAGACACTGAAGCTTTCTTT CASSWEGDTEAFF
TRBJ2-6 TRBV4-3 . . TGCGCCAGCAGCCAAGAACCCCACTCTGGGGCCAACGTCCTGACTTTC CASSQEPHSGANVLTF
TRBJ2-2 TRBV9 . . TGTGCCAGTAGCCCTAGGGGTATTAGCACCGGGGAGCTGTTTTTT CASSPRGISTGELFF
TRBJ1-3 TRBV7-9 . . TGTGCCAGCAGCTCGTCGGGGAGCTCTGGAAACACCATATATTTT CASSSSGSSGNTIYF
TRBJ1-2 TRBV4-3 TRBD1 . TGCGCCAGCAGCCCGCGGGACAGTGTAGGTGGCTACACCTTC CASSPRDSVGGYTF
TRBJ1-5 TRBV4-3 . . TGCGCCAGCAGCCAAGGGAGGGGGAATCAGCCCCAGCATTTT CASSQGRGNQPQHF
TRBJ2-7 TRBV10-3 . . TGTGCCATCAGTGAGAAGAGCTACGAGCAGTACTTC CAISEKSYEQYF
TRBJ2-5 TRBV5-8 TRBD2 . TGTGCCAGCAGCACCCTAACAGCGGGGGAATGGGAGACCCAGTACTTC CASSTLTAGEWETQYF
TRBJ2-2 TRBV24-1 . . TGTGCCACCAGTGAAGGGGGGCCGGACACCGGGGAGCTGTTTTTT CATSEGGPDTGELFF
TRBJ2-5 TRBV30 . once TGTGCCTGGGGTCCCCAAGAGACCCAGTACTTC CAWGPQETQYF